The source of this T cell receptor (beta chain) is a study of blood T cell repertoires in COVID-19. Study context: Sites in the United States, Italy and Spain provided acute and convalescent COVID-19 samples.

Individuals drawn from approximately 26 US areas were roughly 18 to 100 years old. For recovered donors of Cohort 3, there were two negative PCRs, clearance, or symptom resolution. The CDR3 contains 17 residues. J gave up 0 bases and V 4 bases, and 4 bases lay outside the gene matches. The germline CDR1 and CDR2 sequences are SGDLS and YYNGEE. Study processing details: Estimates of nucleated cell counts were drawn from the amplification of reference gene primers. Here immunoSEQ multiplex PCR was the method, and the copy in TCRdb shows in-frame clones only, minus some. V, J and clone size are taken as reported in that table, and D and trimming were inferred from the DNA itself. The table includes around 300,000 clones, around 90% detected once. This clone came up a few times.

V and J are TRBV9 and TRBJ2-1; TRBD2 matches at 13 bases. Sequenced input: PBMCs or T cells enriched from blood (not recorded which). The sequence was obtained from a young woman who had recovered from COVID-19. CDR3 region: CASSSRTSGSSYNEQFF. The CDR3 region has the DNA TGTGCCAGCAGCTCCCGGACTAGCGGGAGCTCCTACAATGAGCAGTTCTTC.